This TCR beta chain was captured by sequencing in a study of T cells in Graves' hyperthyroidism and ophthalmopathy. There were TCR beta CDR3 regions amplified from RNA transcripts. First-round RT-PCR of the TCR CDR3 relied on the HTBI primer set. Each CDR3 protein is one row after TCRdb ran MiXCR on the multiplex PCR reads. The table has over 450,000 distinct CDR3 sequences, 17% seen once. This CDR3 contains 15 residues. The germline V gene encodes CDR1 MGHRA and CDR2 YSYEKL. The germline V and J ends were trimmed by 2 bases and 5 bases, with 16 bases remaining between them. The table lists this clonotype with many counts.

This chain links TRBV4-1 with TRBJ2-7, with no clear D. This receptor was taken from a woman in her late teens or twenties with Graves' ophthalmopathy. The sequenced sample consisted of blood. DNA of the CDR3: TGCGCCAGCAGCCAATCGAACCCAAACTCAGACGAGCAGTACTTC. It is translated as CASSQSNPNSDEQYF.